These T cell receptor beta chains were read from a single sample in a study of CD4 T cells in relation to SARS-CoV-2 and coronaviruses. Profiling relied on immunoSEQ multiplex PCR, and the TCRdb table lists in-frame clones only, not all of them. The table shows some 21,000 clones, with 70% to 80% occurring only once. No antigen is known for these receptors. Sequenced material: CD4+ T cells from PBMCs, cultured in vitro. These receptors came from a human donor in good health. The CDR3 runs from the conserved cysteine through the conserved F or W. Fields, in order: J gene, D gene, V gene, clone size, CDR3 protein, CDR3 DNA. The D gene is left open where the match is weak. The size of a clone is reported for some rows only, either as once, few or many, or as a class for expanded clones.

J: TRBJ1-1
D: -
V: TRBV28
size: -
CDR3: CATEPTPRLNTEAFF
DNA: TGTGCCACGGAACCAACCCCTCGGCTGAACACTGAAGCTTTCTTT

J: TRBJ1-3
D: -
V: TRBV7-3
size: once
CDR3: CASSHRERGSHTIYF
DNA: TGTGCCAGCAGCCATCGGGAGCGGGGAAGCCACACCATATATTTT

J: TRBJ2-7
D: TRBD2
V: TRBV5-1
size: few
CDR3: CASSPAGGPLEQYF
DNA: TGCGCCAGCAGCCCAGCGGGAGGGCCCCTCGAGCAGTACTTC

J: TRBJ2-2
D: TRBD2
V: TRBV19
size: -
CDR3: CASSIRAGDPGTGELFF
DNA: TGTGCCAGTAGTATCAGGGCGGGGGATCCGGGCACCGGGGAGCTGTTTTTT

J: TRBJ1-1
D: -
V: TRBV28
size: few
CDR3: CASSSPGIRTEAFF
DNA: TGTGCCAGCAGTTCGCCAGGGATTCGCACTGAAGCTTTCTTT

J: TRBJ2-6
D: -
V: TRBV24-1
size: -
CDR3: CATSDSGISGANVLTF
DNA: TGTGCCACCAGTGATTCAGGGATCTCTGGGGCCAACGTCCTGACTTTC

J: TRBJ1-1
D: -
V: TRBV14
size: -
CDR3: CASSPWIPERGTTEAFF
DNA: TGTGCCAGCAGCCCATGGATTCCGGAGCGAGGTACCACTGAAGCTTTCTTT

J: TRBJ1-2
D: -
V: TRBV28
size: -
CDR3: CASSFNRAGGYTF
DNA: TGTGCCAGCAGTTTCAACAGGGCCGGGGGCTACACCTTC

J: TRBJ2-1
D: TRBD1
V: TRBV20-1
size: -
CDR3: CSASRDRGSNEQFF
DNA: TGCAGTGCTAGTCGGGACAGGGGGTCAAATGAGCAGTTCTTC

J: TRBJ2-1
D: TRBD2
V: TRBV7-3
size: -
CDR3: CASSLSQLAGVNEQFF
DNA: TGTGCCAGCAGCTTATCGCAGCTAGCGGGAGTCAATGAGCAGTTCTTC

J: TRBJ2-5
D: -
V: TRBV20-1
size: -
CDR3: CSASSLGEQETQYF
DNA: TGCAGTGCTAGTTCCTTAGGGGAGCAAGAGACCCAGTACTTC

J: TRBJ1-1
D: -
V: TRBV28
size: -
CDR3: CASRGGTLNTEAFF
DNA: TGTGCCAGCAGGGGTGGGACACTGAACACTGAAGCTTTCTTT

J: TRBJ2-7
D: TRBD2
V: TRBV7-9
size: -
CDR3: CASSLDLSGSYEQYF
DNA: TGTGCCAGCAGCTTAGACCTTAGCGGGAGCTACGAGCAGTACTTC

J: TRBJ2-7
D: -
V: TRBV2
size: -
CDR3: CASSSPAVRSYEQYF
DNA: TGTGCCAGCAGTAGTCCGGCGGTTAGGTCCTACGAGCAGTACTTC

J: TRBJ1-5
D: -
V: TRBV3-1/TRBV3-2
size: -
CDR3: CASSPVWGQNQPQHF
DNA: TGTGCCAGCAGCCCCGTCTGGGGGCAAAATCAGCCCCAGCATTTT

J: TRBJ2-7
D: -
V: TRBV15
size: few
CDR3: CATSRAALVEQYF
DNA: TGTGCCACCAGCAGAGCCGCACTGGTTGAGCAGTACTTC

J: TRBJ1-2
D: -
V: TRBV7-3
size: -
CDR3: CASSLGRDYGYTF
DNA: TGTGCCAGCAGCTTAGGCAGGGACTATGGCTACACCTTC

J: TRBJ2-3
D: -
V: TRBV5-4
size: -
CDR3: CASSLAVVPDTQYF
DNA: TGTGCCAGCAGCTTGGCTGTGGTGCCTGATACGCAGTATTTT

J: TRBJ2-3
D: -
V: TRBV30
size: -
CDR3: CAWSASSDFYSTDTQYF
DNA: TGTGCCTGGAGTGCTTCTAGCGACTTTTATAGCACAGATACGCAGTATTTT

J: TRBJ2-1
D: TRBD2
V: TRBV4-1
size: -
CDR3: CASSQATSVTYNEQFF
DNA: TGCGCCAGCAGCCAAGCGACTAGCGTAACCTACAATGAGCAGTTCTTC

J: TRBJ2-6
D: -
V: TRBV30
size: -
CDR3: CAWAGANVLTF
DNA: TGTGCCTGGGCTGGGGCCAACGTCCTGACTTTC

J: TRBJ1-2
D: -
V: TRBV30
size: few
CDR3: CAWGGDGYTF
DNA: TGTGCCTGGGGGGGGGATGGCTACACCTTC

J: TRBJ1-2
D: -
V: TRBV19
size: -
CDR3: CASRSEGSNYGYTF
DNA: TGTGCCAGTCGGTCAGAGGGATCGAACTATGGCTACACCTTC

J: TRBJ2-7
D: TRBD1
V: TRBV7-9
size: -
CDR3: CASGPGTGTYEQYF
DNA: TGTGCCAGCGGGCCCGGGACAGGGACGTACGAGCAGTACTTC

J: TRBJ2-5
D: -
V: TRBV5-1
size: -
CDR3: CASSLSRLQETQYF
DNA: TGCGCCAGCAGCTTGAGCAGATTACAAGAGACCCAGTACTTC

J: TRBJ2-7
D: -
V: TRBV5-6
size: -
CDR3: CASSLGGRRYEQYF
DNA: TGTGCCAGCAGCTTGGGAGGGAGGAGGTACGAGCAGTACTTC

J: TRBJ2-3
D: -
V: TRBV5-1
size: -
CDR3: CASSLEQYSTDTQYF
DNA: TGCGCCAGCAGCTTGGAACAGTATAGCACAGATACGCAGTATTTT

J: TRBJ2-5
D: -
V: TRBV24-1
size: -
CDR3: CATSDPSTNQVVETQYF
DNA: TGTGCCACCAGTGATCCAAGTACGAACCAGGTCGTGGAGACCCAGTACTTC

J: TRBJ2-3
D: -
V: TRBV6-6
size: -
CDR3: CASSPSTDTQYF
DNA: TGTGCCAGCAGCCCGAGCACAGATACGCAGTATTTT

J: TRBJ2-2
D: TRBD2
V: TRBV25-1
size: -
CDR3: CASRGVLEVAGELFF
DNA: TGTGCCAGCCGGGGGGTGTTGGAGGTTGCCGGGGAGCTGTTTTTT

J: TRBJ1-5
D: TRBD1
V: TRBV7-7
size: -
CDR3: CASSVRTGRLQPQHF
DNA: TGTGCCAGCAGCGTGAGGACAGGGAGGCTTCAGCCCCAGCATTTT

J: TRBJ2-5
D: TRBD2
V: TRBV6-5
size: -
CDR3: CASSYRGGTQETQYF
DNA: TGTGCCAGCAGTTACCGGGGGGGGACTCAAGAGACCCAGTACTTC

J: TRBJ2-7
D: TRBD2
V: TRBV5-1
size: -
CDR3: CASSATSGGYFTAYEQYF
DNA: TGCGCCAGCAGCGCAACTAGCGGGGGATACTTTACTGCCTACGAGCAGTACTTC

J: TRBJ2-7
D: -
V: TRBV7-6
size: -
CDR3: CASSLSELFHEQYF
DNA: TGTGCCAGCAGCCTTTCGGAACTTTTCCACGAGCAGTACTTC

J: TRBJ2-5
D: TRBD2
V: TRBV20-1
size: -
CDR3: CSALGGETQYF
DNA: TGCAGTGCTCTGGGGGGGGAGACCCAGTACTTC

J: TRBJ2-1
D: -
V: TRBV6-6
size: -
CDR3: CASGPERLRMQFF
DNA: TGTGCCAGCGGACCAGAAAGGCTAAGGATGCAGTTCTTC

J: TRBJ2-1
D: -
V: TRBV24-1
size: -
CDR3: CATSDSWQSNEQFF
DNA: TGTGCCACCAGTGATTCGTGGCAGAGCAATGAGCAGTTCTTC